The next 8 T cell receptor beta chains were all read from a single sample in a study of T cell repertoires in cytomegalovirus infection. No antigen has been assigned to these receptors. TCRdb processed the reads anew with MiXCR; each CDR3 protein has one entry. The data hold fewer than 650,000 distinct CDR3 sequences, with under 45% observed a single time. Sequenced here: cultured PBMCs, sampled from culture after CMV antigen stimulation. These receptors came from a human donor in good health (CMV status not recorded). Some clones in this sample may be carry-over from other donors' samples.

The table lists this clonotype with a few counts. J is TRBJ1-5 and V is TRBV7-6; D is ambiguous. V was shortened by 5 bases and J by 0 bases, with 20 bases between the two germline ends. This CDR3 contains 18 residues. Germline CDR1 and CDR2: SGHVS and FNYEAQ. The CDR3 DNA follows: TGTGCCAGCAGCCCCTTATTGGCGGGAGATCGTAGCAATCAGCCCCAGCATTTT. This codes for CASSPLLAGDRSNQPQHF.

In its sample, this clonotype was seen a few times. The chain links TRBV9 to TRBJ1-2, with D possibly TRBD1 on 5 matching bases. CDR1 SGDLS and CDR2 YYNGEE come from the germline V gene. Between the trimmed V and J ends, which lost 6 bases and 6 bases, there was a span of 15 bases. There are 13 residues in the CDR3. CDR3 in amino acids: CASNLGEGDGYTF. CDR3 coding DNA: TGTGCCAGCAACCTCGGAGAAGGGGATGGCTACACCTTC.

CDR3 DNA sequence: TGTGCCAGCAGCTACAAAACCGGGACAGGGGTTGGAAAGACCGGGGAGCTGTTTTTT. Translating it yields CASSYKTGTGVGKTGELFF. The chain uses TRBV7-9 and TRBJ2-2; 10 positions match TRBD1. The CDR3 consists of 19 residues. With 4 bases clipped from V and 5 bases from J, the junction kept 16 bases outside the gene matches. Germline lookup yields CDR1 SEHNR and CDR2 FQNEAQ (reference sequence).

The V gene is TRBV27, the J gene TRBJ2-7; 9 bases are a match to TRBD2. Trimming removed 3 bases from V and 2 bases from J; junction bases left unmatched: 8. CDR1 MNHEY and CDR2 SMNVEV come from the germline V gene (reference sequence). The CDR3 contains 16 residues. CDR3 bases: TGTGCCAGCAGTTTGGGAAGCGGGAGGTTCCCCTACGAGCAGTACTTC. As protein: CASSLGSGRFPYEQYF.

The chain links TRBV5-4 to TRBJ2-1; TRBD1 or TRBD2 may be the D gene (5 bases each). V was shortened by 3 bases and J by 1 base, with 14 bases between the two germline ends. Germline V gene sequence: CDR1 SGHNT, CDR2 YYREEE (reference sequence). CDR3 length equals 16 residues. CDR3 DNA: TGTGCCAGCAGCTCTAGGTGGGGCGGGTCCTACAATGAGCAGTTCTTC. Translation: CASSSRWGGSYNEQFF. Full variable domain (outside the CDR3, taken from reference TRBV5-4 and TRBJ2-1): ETGVTQSPTHLIKTRGQQVTLRCSSQSGHNTVSWYQQALGQGPQFIFQYYREEENGRGNFPPRFSGLQFPNYSSELNVNALELDDSALYLCASSSRWGGSYNEQFFGPGTRLTVL.

The chain employs TRBV6-1 and TRBJ2-6; maybe TRBD2 (5 bases). The CDR3 sequence is 15 residues long. The germline V and J ends were trimmed by 6 bases and 2 bases, with 11 bases remaining between them. Germline CDR1 is MNHNS and CDR2 is SASEGT. The CDR3 sequence is CASSLMRAGANVLTF. The CDR3 region has the DNA TGTGCCAGCAGCCTTATGAGGGCTGGGGCCAACGTCCTGACTTTC.

This clonotype has a handful of counts. The genes are TRBV27 and TRBJ1-1, with TRBD1 as a possible D gene (6 bases). The CDR3 spans 17 residues. Trimming shortened V by 3 bases and J by 0 bases, and 17 bases separated the two germline ends. Per germline, CDR1 MNHEY and CDR2 SMNVEV (reference sequence). CDR3 in amino acids: CASSFEVTGTMNTEAFF. CDR3 nucleotides: TGTGCCAGCAGTTTTGAGGTAACAGGGACCATGAACACTGAAGCTTTCTTT.

In its sample, this clonotype was seen many times. This chain links TRBV28 with TRBJ2-1; TRBD1 or TRBD2 may be the D gene (5 bases each). Germline V lookup: CDR1 MDHEN, CDR2 SYDVKM. Trimming stripped 6 bases from V and 0 bases from J, with 9 bases between. CDR3 length equals 14 residues. The DNA for the CDR3 is TGTGCCAGCAGGGGGACCTCCTCCTACAATGAGCAGTTCTTC. Translated: CASRGTSSYNEQFF.